The 26 T cell receptor beta chains in this list originate from one sample, sequenced in a study of tumor-infiltrating lymphocytes in localized non-small cell lung cancer. Assay: immunoSEQ multiplex PCR; the TCRdb copy retains only in-frame clones and omits some. This table holds 10,000 to 15,000 clones, 65% to 85% found once. Sequencing used lung tumor tissue. All receptors come from a human donor with non-small cell lung cancer.

The chain combines TRBV6-5 with TRBJ1-6; D gene ambiguous. The V gene lost 4 bases and the J gene lost 4 bases, with 8 bases spanning the gap. The CDR3 totals 14 residues. Germline CDR1 reads MNHEY; CDR2 reads SVGAGI. CDR3 sequence reads: CASSFDLYNSPLHF. CDR3 sequence (DNA): TGTGCCAGCAGTTTTGATTTATATAATTCACCCCTCCACTTT.

The rearrangement uses TRBV6-1 and TRBJ1-5; TRBD1 is a possible D gene (5 bases). The CDR3 contains 13 residues. V dropped 2 bases and J dropped 9 bases, with 11 bases sitting between them. Germline loops: CDR1 MNHNS, CDR2 SASEGT. The CDR3 DNA reads as TGTGCCAGCAGTGAATCAGGGTATGGGCCCCAGCATTTT. Translation: CASSESGYGPQHF.

The chain carries TRBV19 and TRBJ1-1; 7 nucleotides agree with TRBD1. Germline CDR1 and CDR2: LNHDA and SQIVND (reference sequence). The length of the CDR3 is 12 residues. The ends lost 9 bases at V and 5 bases at J; junction bases unmatched: 6. CDR3 bases: TGTGCCAGCTCACAGGGGTGGACTGAAGCTTTCTTT. Its protein product is CASSQGWTEAFF.

This clone has just a few counts. The chain recombines TRBV11-2 with TRBJ2-7; D gene uncertain. The CDR3 has 15 residues. Trimming took off 5 bases at V and 3 bases at J, with 17 bases between the two ends. Germline CDR1 reads SGHAT; CDR2 reads FQNNGV. The CDR3 DNA sequence: TGTGCCAGCAGCAAAGGCCCCCAAGAACTCTACGAGCAGTACTTC. Translated: CASSKGPQELYEQYF.

This clone showed up just once. The rearrangement uses TRBV11-3 and TRBJ1-1; D gene unclear. Germline loops: CDR1 SGHNT, CDR2 YENEEA. V lost 4 bases to trimming and J lost 1 base, with 13 bases between them. The CDR3 consists of 15 residues. CDR3 sequence: CASSYDDFPNTEAFF. CDR3 coding DNA: TGTGCCAGCAGCTATGACGACTTCCCGAACACTGAAGCTTTCTTT.

The V gene is TRBV6-1, the J gene TRBJ1-3, with D possibly being TRBD1 (5 bases). V was shortened by 4 bases and J by 0 bases, with 10 bases between the two germline ends. The V gene's germline CDR1 is MNHNS and CDR2 SASEGT. The CDR3 loop spans 15 amino acids. CDR3 protein: CASSARDHSGNTIYF. CDR3 coding DNA: TGTGCCAGCAGTGCTCGGGACCACTCTGGAAACACCATATATTTT.

CDR3 region: CASRPRGPRNQPQHF. DNA of the CDR3: TGTGCCAGCAGACCCCGGGGCCCTCGTAATCAGCCCCAGCATTTT. The chain couples TRBV6-5 to TRBJ1-5, with D possibly being TRBD1 (5 bases). Germline V gene sequence: CDR1 MNHEY, CDR2 SVGAGI. Trimming pared 6 bases from V and 4 bases from J, leaving 16 bases between. The CDR3 consists of 15 residues.

This clone was counted once. The rearrangement joins TRBV4-3 to TRBJ2-7; D is perhaps TRBD1 or TRBD2 (6 bases each). Germline-derived CDR1 and CDR2 are LGHNA and YSLEER. CDR3 length: 16 residues. Between the trimmed V and J ends, which lost 0 bases and 3 bases, there was a span of 15 bases. The CDR3 protein is CASSQEVTGGNYEQYF. CDR3 DNA: TGCGCCAGCAGCCAAGAAGTGACCGGGGGCAACTACGAGCAGTACTTC.

The genes are TRBV6-6 and TRBJ1-2; D call uncertain. V was clipped by 3 bases and J by 8 bases, with 7 bases between them. Germline CDR1 and CDR2: MNHNY and SVGAGI (reference sequence). This CDR3 has 11 residues. CDR3 residues: CASSYSVGYTF. The CDR3 nucleotides read TGTGCCAGCAGTTATTCGGTCGGCTACACCTTC.

This clone was counted between two and nine times. The chain employs TRBV10-3 and TRBJ1-5; D perhaps matches TRBD1 (6 bases). Germline V lookup: CDR1 ENHRY, CDR2 SYGVKD. Trimming took off 4 bases at V and 3 bases at J, with 13 bases between the two ends. The CDR3 runs to 15 residues. CDR3 amino acids: CAISGAGAVNQPQHF. The CDR3 DNA reads as TGTGCCATCAGTGGTGCAGGGGCGGTCAATCAGCCCCAGCATTTT.

The chain's CDR3 is CASTLTGRDYGYTF. The CDR3 region has the DNA TGTGCCAGCACCCTGACAGGGCGTGACTATGGCTACACCTTC. The chain joins TRBV7-9 to TRBJ1-2; 7 nucleotides align to TRBD1. The CDR3 contains 14 residues. Germline V CDR1 and CDR2: SEHNR, FQNEAQ (reference sequence). V lost 7 bases to trimming and J lost 3 bases; unmatched junction nucleotides: 8.

This chain connects TRBV5-1 to TRBJ2-2; D is perhaps TRBD1 or TRBD2 (5 bases each). Germline loops: CDR1 SGHRS, CDR2 YFSETQ. V was trimmed by 0 bases and J by 0 bases, leaving 9 bases between them. The CDR3 is 16 amino acids. The CDR3, as DNA: TGCGCCAGCAGCTTGGTTGGGGGAACGAACACCGGGGAGCTGTTTTTT. The encoded protein is CASSLVGGTNTGELFF.

The count of this clone is one. The chain is built from TRBV19 and TRBJ2-5; D is tentatively TRBD1 or TRBD2 (6 bases each). CDR1 and CDR2 from the germline V gene are LNHDA and SQIVND (reference sequence). The CDR3 has 13 residues. V lost 10 bases to trimming and J lost 1 base, with 13 bases between them. The CDR3: CATARGGQETQYF. Here the CDR3 DNA reads TGTGCCACCGCCAGGGGAGGCCAAGAGACCCAGTACTTC.

The genes are TRBV5-5 and TRBJ1-6, with 7 bases matching TRBD1. V was clipped by 1 base and J by 0 bases; unmatched bases: 7. The CDR3 consists of 18 residues. Germline V gene lookup returns CDR1 SGHKS and CDR2 YYEKEE (reference sequence). CDR3 protein: CASSLRGTESSYNSPLHF. The CDR3 DNA follows: TGTGCCAGCAGCTTGAGAGGGACAGAAAGCTCCTATAATTCACCCCTCCACTTT.

The rearrangement joins TRBV5-1 to TRBJ2-1; no definite D call. The germline V gene has CDR1 SGHRS and CDR2 YFSETQ. The CDR3 has 11 amino acids. The ends were cut back, 4 bases at V and 6 bases at J, with 5 bases in the middle. CDR3 in amino acids: CASSSGNEQFF. The CDR3 region has the DNA TGCGCCAGCAGCAGTGGCAATGAGCAGTTCTTC.

V usage is TRBV29-1 and J usage is TRBJ2-7; tentatively, D is TRBD1 (5 bases). Germline V gives CDR1 SQVTM, CDR2 ANQGSEA. Trimming left V 0 bases short and J 5 bases short, with 8 bases between. This CDR3 has 12 amino acids. The CDR3 DNA reads TGCAGCGTTGAAGACCTCAGGGACGAGCAGTACTTC. Protein product: CSVEDLRDEQYF.

The chain uses TRBV19 and TRBJ1-2; 7 bases line up with TRBD1. CDR3 length equals 15 residues. The germline V gene has CDR1 LNHDA and CDR2 SQIVND (reference sequence). Losses at the gene ends were 4 bases for V and 5 bases for J; bases not matched to a gene: 10. The CDR3 reads CASSKGPGQPYGYTF. CDR3 nucleotide sequence: TGTGCCAGTAGTAAGGGGCCGGGACAGCCTTATGGCTACACCTTC.

V is TRBV7-9 and J is TRBJ2-7; TRBD1 agrees at 7 bases. There are 14 residues in the CDR3. Trimming at V came to 0 bases and at J to 4 bases, leaving 3 bases not matched to a gene. Germline lookup yields CDR1 SEHNR and CDR2 FQNEAQ (reference sequence). CDR3 DNA: TGTGCCAGCAGCTTAGCGGGACAGAGTTACGAGCAGTACTTC. Translation gives CASSLAGQSYEQYF. The entire variable domain, with the rest obtained from reference TRBV7-9 and TRBJ2-7, is as follows: DTGVSQNPRHKITKRGQNVTFRCDPISEHNRLYWYRQTLGQGPEFLTYFQNEAQLEKSRLLSDRFSAERPKGSFSTLEIQRTEQGDSAMYLCASSLAGQSYEQYFGPGTRLTVT.

J is TRBJ1-1 and V is TRBV6-1, with D unresolved. The germline gives CDR1 MNHNS, CDR2 SASEGT. The CDR3 extends over 12 amino acids. V gave up 4 bases and J gave up 5 bases, with 8 bases separating them. CDR3 region: CASSGHVTEAFF. The CDR3 DNA sequence: TGTGCCAGCAGTGGCCACGTGACTGAAGCTTTCTTT.

This chain uses TRBV7-2 with TRBJ2-5, with D hard to call. Between the trimmed V and J ends, which lost 4 bases and 0 bases, there was a span of 12 bases. The CDR3 has 15 amino acids. Germline V gene lookup returns CDR1 SGHTA and CDR2 FQGNSA. CDR3 sequence reads: CASSSYQDNQETQYF. CDR3 DNA sequence: TGTGCCAGCAGCTCCTACCAAGACAACCAAGAGACCCAGTACTTC.

The chain uses TRBV29-1 and TRBJ2-7; TRBD2 might be the D (5 bases). V shed 5 bases and J shed 2 bases, with 19 bases lying between them. Germline V CDR1 and CDR2: SQVTM, ANQGSEA. This CDR3 comprises 15 residues. The CDR3 nucleotides are TGCAGCGTTAGGCCCCTCGCGGGCCATGCCTACGAGCAGTACTTC. Translating gives CSVRPLAGHAYEQYF.

By share, this clone ranks as medium-sized. The chain has TRBV5-4 and TRBJ2-5; tentatively, D is TRBD2 (5 bases). The CDR3 has 14 amino acids. Trimming stripped 4 bases from V and 2 bases from J, with 12 bases between. Germline V lookup: CDR1 SGHNT, CDR2 YYREEE (reference sequence). The CDR3 DNA follows: TGTGCCAGCAGCCTGGACGGGGAACAAGAGACCCAGTACTTC. Amino acid sequence: CASSLDGEQETQYF.

The rearrangement joins TRBV5-4 to TRBJ1-4; no definite D call. CDR3 length: 14 amino acids. Germline V lookup: CDR1 SGHNT, CDR2 YYREEE (reference sequence). Trimming stripped 5 bases from V and 4 bases from J, with 12 bases between. As DNA, the CDR3 is TGTGCCAGCAGTGACCGCCAGCTTAATGAAAAACTGTTTTTT. Its translation is CASSDRQLNEKLFF.

The chain carries TRBV19 and TRBJ1-2, with a possible D match to TRBD1 (6 bases). The CDR3 has 17 residues. Germline assignment: CDR1 LNHDA and CDR2 SQIVND (reference sequence). Between the trimmed V and J ends, which lost 5 bases and 8 bases, there was a span of 27 bases. The CDR3 nucleotides read TGTGCCAGTAGTCCTGGGATGGGGGGCGCGTCAGTCTACGGCTACACCTTC. It yields the protein CASSPGMGGASVYGYTF.

The chain uses TRBV4-1 and TRBJ1-1; a possible D gene is TRBD1 (5 bases). Germline-derived CDR1 and CDR2 are MGHRA and YSYEKL. CDR3 length: 14 residues. V was clipped by 6 bases and J by 0 bases, with 11 bases between them. CDR3 coding DNA: TGCGCCAGCAGTGAGGACACGTTGAACACTGAAGCTTTCTTT. Translating it yields CASSEDTLNTEAFF.

V is TRBV10-2 and J is TRBJ1-5; TRBD1 aligns across 8 bases. Germline CDR1 WSHSY, CDR2 SAAADI. J lost 1 base, V lost 0 bases, and 5 bases had no gene match. This CDR3 has 17 amino acids. CDR3 DNA sequence: TGCGCCAGCAGTGAGTCGAAAGGACAGGGCAGCAATCAGCCCCAGCATTTT. Amino acid sequence: CASSESKGQGSNQPQHF.